Following are 32 T cell receptor beta chains from one sample sequenced in a study of blood T cells in healthy people across ages. The use of a sample-barcoded 5' primer and a J-beta primer mix characterized a second PCR of roughly 6 to 11 cycles. TCRdb re-called the 5' RACE reads through MiXCR, storing one row per CDR3 protein. The sample records some 920,000 distinct CDR3 sequences, just over 50% being singletons. The sequencing input was blood. The receptors derive from a woman aged 55-69 years in good health.

As for this clonotype: A much more abundant neighbour one base away suggests this may be a read error. This chain connects TRBV20-1 to TRBJ2-3; 9 nucleotides line up with TRBD1. Germline CDR1 DFQATT, CDR2 SNEGSKA (reference sequence). This CDR3 is 17 amino acids long. The CDR3 DNA sequence: TGCAGTGCTAGAGGAGGGACAGGGCGTTCTCGCACAGCTACGCAGTATTTT. Translated, it gives CSARGGTGRSRTATQYF.

This clonotype has only one observation. V gene TRBV15 combines with J gene TRBJ2-7; D uncertain. The CDR3 is made up of 13 amino acids. V lost 4 bases to trimming and J lost 2 bases, with 9 bases between them. Looked up from germline, CDR1 is LNHNV and CDR2 is YYDKDF (reference sequence). In DNA, the CDR3 is TGTGCCACCAGCATTCAGGAGACCTACGAGCAGTACTTC. It translates to CATSIQETYEQYF. Variable domain in full (rest from reference TRBV15 and TRBJ2-7): DAMVIQNPRYQVTQFGKPVTLSCSQTLNHNVMYWYQQKSSQAPKLLFHYYDKDFNNEADTPDNFQSRRPNTSFCFLDIRSPGLGDTAMYLCATSIQETYEQYFGPGTRLTVT.

J is TRBJ2-1 and V is TRBV20-1; D ambiguous. V lost 2 bases and J lost 5, with 16 bases in between. Germline-derived CDR1 and CDR2 are DFQATT and SNEGSKA (reference sequence). The CDR3 totals 15 residues. Here the CDR3 reads CSARSAFIPHNEQFF. CDR3 coding DNA: TGCAGTGCTAGATCCGCCTTTATCCCCCACAATGAGCAGTTCTTC.

J is TRBJ1-5 and V is TRBV28; weak D call: TRBD1 (6 bases). CDR3 length: 15 amino acids. V was pared by 5 bases and J by 3 bases, with 14 bases between. Germline assignment: CDR1 MDHEN and CDR2 SYDVKM. The DNA of the CDR3 is TGTGCCAGCAGTCTACTAGGACAGAACAATCAGCCCCAGCATTTT. The encoded protein is CASSLLGQNNQPQHF.

This clonotype was detected only a few times. The chain is built from TRBV28 and TRBJ2-7, with a possible D match to TRBD1 (6 bases). CDR1 is MDHEN, CDR2 SYDVKM, per germline. Trimming pared 7 bases from V and 0 bases from J, leaving 13 bases between. The CDR3 has 14 residues. The CDR3 bases are TGTGCCAGCAAGACCGGGACAATCTCCTACGAGCAGTACTTC. Translation gives CASKTGTISYEQYF. The whole variable domain, remainder taken from reference TRBV28 and TRBJ2-7, is DVKVTQSSRYLVKRTGEKVFLECVQDMDHENMFWYRQDPGLGLRLIYFSYDVKMKEKGDIPEGYSVSREKKERFSLILESASTNQTSMYLCASKTGTISYEQYFGPGTRLTVT.

The J gene is TRBJ2-3, the V gene TRBV5-5; TRBD2 matches 9 bases. The length of the CDR3 is 16 residues. V lost 6 bases and J lost 2; bases outside the gene matches: 10. CDR1 and CDR2 (germline): SGHKS, YYEKEE (reference sequence). The CDR3 sequence is CASNLNSGRLTDTQYF. DNA of the CDR3: TGTGCCAGCAATCTCAATAGCGGGAGACTCACAGATACGCAGTATTTT. Looking up the rest from reference TRBV5-5 and TRBJ2-3 gives the full variable domain: DAGVTQSPTHLIKTRGQQVTLRCSPISGHKSVSWYQQVLGQGPQFIFQYYEKEERGRGNFPDRFSARQFPNYSSELNVNALLLGDSALYLCASNLNSGRLTDTQYFGPGTRLTVL.

Only a few counts were recorded for this clonotype. The V call is TRBV29-1, the J call TRBJ2-1, with TRBD2 matching over 11 bases. The CDR3 runs to 14 residues. Trimming at V came to 7 bases and at J to 4 bases, leaving 6 bases not matched to a gene. Per germline, CDR1 SQVTM and CDR2 ANQGSEA. The DNA of the CDR3 is TGCAGCGGTCGACTAGCGGGAAGTTACAATGAGCAGTTCTTC. The encoded protein is CSGRLAGSYNEQFF.

This chain joins TRBV20-1 and TRBJ2-7; TRBD1 aligns across 7 bases. The J segment lost 0 bases and the V segment lost 2 bases, leaving 7 bases of the junction unmatched. CDR1 is DFQATT, CDR2 SNEGSKA, per germline (reference sequence). The CDR3 has 15 amino acids. For the CDR3, the DNA is TGCAGTGCTAGAAAGACGGGACAGATCTCCTACGAGCAGTACTTC. Residues: CSARKTGQISYEQYF.

The chain recombines TRBV28 with TRBJ2-7, with D possibly matching TRBD1 (6 bases). Germline V gene lookup returns CDR1 MDHEN and CDR2 SYDVKM. The CDR3 covers 14 residues. Trimming took 6 bases from V and 2 from J, leaving 14 bases between them. The CDR3 reads CASSRGDTPYEQYF. The CDR3 DNA sequence: TGTGCCAGCAGCCGTGGGGACACACCCTACGAGCAGTACTTC. The full variable domain, its missing parts supplied by reference TRBV28 and TRBJ2-7, is DVKVTQSSRYLVKRTGEKVFLECVQDMDHENMFWYRQDPGLGLRLIYFSYDVKMKEKGDIPEGYSVSREKKERFSLILESASTNQTSMYLCASSRGDTPYEQYFGPGTRLTVT.

The gene calls are TRBV20-1 and TRBJ2-4; 9 nucleotides match TRBD2. The J call may be incorrect, as the DNA end agrees better with TRBJ2-5. From germline, CDR1 is DFQATT and CDR2 SNEGSKA (reference sequence). The CDR3 length is 15 residues. The CDR3 region has the DNA TGCAGTGCTAGGGTAGCGGGAGTAATCGGAGAGACCCAGTACTTC. Its protein is CSARVAGVIGETQYF.

The table lists this clonotype with a few counts. This sequence joins TRBV12-3 or TRBV12-4 and TRBJ2-5, with TRBD1 matching over 9 bases. The DNA end is more similar to TRBJ2-7, so the J call may be wrong. This CDR3 spans 18 amino acids. CDR3 DNA sequence: TGTGCCAGCAGTTTGATAGTTTTTAGGACAGGGGAGTCTCCCGAGCAGTACTTC. Its protein is CASSLIVFRTGESPEQYF.

The chain employs TRBV28 and TRBJ2-3; D possibly corresponds to TRBD1 (5 bases). The CDR3 loop spans 14 amino acids. Trimming stripped 6 bases from V and 6 bases from J, with 16 bases between. The germline V gene encodes CDR1 MDHEN and CDR2 SYDVKM. The CDR3 protein is CASSSGQGLDTQYF. CDR3 sequence (DNA): TGTGCCAGCAGCTCCGGGCAGGGCCTGGATACGCAGTATTTT.

The chain links TRBV3-1 to TRBJ2-3; D could derive from TRBD1 or TRBD2 (5 bases each). The CDR3 runs to 16 residues. Trimming left V 2 bases short and J 6 bases short, with 18 bases between. CDR1 and CDR2 (germline): LGHDT, YNNKEL (reference sequence). CDR3 sequence: CASSQRPLGEKDTQYF. The CDR3 DNA reads as TGTGCCAGCAGCCAACGTCCCCTGGGGGAGAAGGATACGCAGTATTTT.

The genes are TRBV12-3 or TRBV12-4 and TRBJ1-5; D unresolved. V dropped 8 bases and J dropped 5 bases, with 10 bases sitting between them. This CDR3 comprises 12 residues. CDR3 coding DNA: TGTGCCAGCCGAATAGGAGATCAGCCCCAGCATTTT. It codes for CASRIGDQPQHF.

The chain couples TRBV6-2 or TRBV6-3 to TRBJ2-1; the match to TRBD2 covers 11 bases. CDR1 is MNHEY and CDR2 is SVGEGT in the germline V gene. The CDR3 has 14 residues. After removal of 7 bases from V and 7 bases from J, the junction contained 6 bases not matched to a gene. DNA for the CDR3: TGTGCCAGCATAGCTAGCGGGAGGAGGAATGAGCAGTTCTTC. Protein: CASIASGRRNEQFF.

V usage is TRBV4-1 and J usage is TRBJ1-5, with TRBD1 matching 10 bases. J was trimmed by 3 bases and V by 3 bases; bases with no gene match: 2. This CDR3 is 15 amino acids long. Per germline, CDR1 MGHRA and CDR2 YSYEKL. The CDR3 nucleotides read TGCGCCAGCAGCCAGGGGACAGGGGCCAATCAGCCCCAGCATTTT. Translation: CASSQGTGANQPQHF.

This clonotype was detected once. The V gene is TRBV27, the J gene TRBJ2-2, with unresolved D. V was clipped by 3 bases and J by 6 bases, with 14 bases between them. CDR3 size: 15 residues. The V gene's germline CDR1 is MNHEY and CDR2 SMNVEV (reference sequence). CDR3 protein: CASSFKSHLAGELFF. CDR3 sequence (DNA): TGTGCCAGCAGTTTTAAGTCTCACTTGGCCGGGGAGCTGTTTTTT.

Written as DNA, the CDR3 is TGTGCCAGCAGTTCTCGTAGTAAAAAATATACAGATACGCAGTATTTT. Its translation: CASSSRSKKYTDTQYF. V is TRBV12-3 or TRBV12-4 and J is TRBJ2-3; D is ambiguous. The length of the CDR3 is 16 residues. V was cut by 4 bases and J by 3 bases, with 17 bases left in between.

V usage is TRBV4-3 and J usage is TRBJ2-3; D may be TRBD1 (5 bases). The length of the CDR3 is 14 residues. Per the germline V gene, CDR1 is LGHNA and CDR2 is YSLEER. Trimming removed 0 bases from V and 10 bases from J, with 14 bases in between. In DNA form, the CDR3 reads TGCGCCAGCAGCCAAGAGTCGCAGGGTGGAGCGCAGTATTTT. Translating it yields CASSQESQGGAQYF.

The chain carries TRBV20-1 and TRBJ1-1; D unclear. Germline values: CDR1 DFQATT, CDR2 SNEGSKA (reference sequence). The CDR3 is made up of 18 amino acids. V dropped 1 base and J dropped 5 bases, with 26 bases sitting between them. The CDR3 DNA reads as TGCAGTGCTAGAGTTAACAAAATCGAACACAAAGGTGGTACTGAAGCTTTCTTT. It codes for CSARVNKIEHKGGTEAFF.

In its sample, this clonotype was seen a few times. V usage is TRBV6-1 and J usage is TRBJ2-7, with 8 positions matching TRBD1. After removal of 1 base from V and 5 bases from J, the junction contained 7 bases not matched to a gene. Germline values: CDR1 MNHNS, CDR2 SASEGT. CDR3 length equals 15 residues. The CDR3 region has the DNA TGTGCCAGCAGTGAAGAGGCAGGGGGCCCGAACGAGCAGTACTTC. Residues: CASSEEAGGPNEQYF.

The CDR3 is CASEGDSQETQYF. DNA of the CDR3: TGTGCCAGCGAGGGGGATTCACAAGAGACCCAGTACTTC. V and J are TRBV18 and TRBJ2-5, with a weak D call TRBD1 (6 bases). V lost 8 bases and J lost 2, with 12 bases in between. Germline CDR1 KGHSH, CDR2 LQKENI. The CDR3 extends over 13 amino acids.

Regarding this clonotype: The junction departs from germline at one end; a sequencing error may be responsible. The V and J genes are TRBV28 and TRBJ2-5, with 7 positions matching TRBD2. Germline values: CDR1 MDHEN, CDR2 SYDVKM. This CDR3 has 13 amino acids. The CDR3, as DNA: TGTGCCAGCAGACTAGCGAACCAAGAGACCCGGTACTTC. It encodes CASRLANQETRYF.

The chain employs TRBV25-1 and TRBJ2-5; the match to TRBD1 covers 8 bases. With V trimmed by 6 bases and J by 2 bases, 5 bases remained unmatched. In germline, CDR1 is MGHDK, CDR2 SYGVNS. This CDR3 is 14 amino acids long. For the CDR3, the DNA is TGTGCCAGCAGCGACAGGGGTGGGCAAGAGACCCAGTACTTC. Translating it yields CASSDRGGQETQYF.

This clonotype has a handful of counts. The chain combines TRBV4-1 with TRBJ2-3, with a possible D match to TRBD2 (5 bases). The CDR3 covers 14 residues. The V gene lost 0 bases and the J gene lost 5 bases, with 9 bases spanning the gap. CDR1 and CDR2 (germline): MGHRA, YSYEKL. The CDR3 sequence: CASSQEWRRDTQYF. The CDR3 nucleotides read TGCGCCAGCAGCCAAGAGTGGAGGCGAGATACGCAGTATTTT.

This clonotype was seen a few times. V is TRBV6-1 and J is TRBJ2-5; no definite D call. Trimming pared 7 bases from V and 6 bases from J, leaving 15 bases between. Per germline, CDR1 MNHNS and CDR2 SASEGT. CDR3 length: 13 residues. This CDR3 is CASTQTSGQTQYF. For the CDR3, the DNA is TGTGCCAGCACCCAAACATCGGGTCAGACCCAGTACTTC.

The rearrangement joins TRBV5-1 to TRBJ2-1, with D possibly matching TRBD1 (6 bases). The CDR3 has 18 amino acids. V shed 0 bases and J shed 0 bases, with 16 bases lying between them. Germline CDR1 is SGHRS and CDR2 is YFSETQ. In DNA form, the CDR3 reads TGCGCCAGCAGCTTGGAATCCGGGACACTCTCCTCCTACAATGAGCAGTTCTTC. This encodes CASSLESGTLSSYNEQFF.

This chain connects TRBV5-1 to TRBJ2-7, with a possible D match to TRBD2 (5 bases). Trimming removed 4 bases at V and 2 bases at J, with 10 bases between. The CDR3 length is 13 residues. In germline, CDR1 is SGHRS, CDR2 YFSETQ. Here the CDR3 DNA reads TGCGCCAGCAGCCAAGACTACCCCTACGAGCAGTACTTC. Protein sequence: CASSQDYPYEQYF.

To note about this clonotype: This may be a read error, as it is one base from a much larger clone. The CDR3 DNA sequence: TGCGCCAGCAGTCGGGTGGTGCGCAATGAGCAGTTCTTC. This sequence encodes CASSRVVRNEQFF. The chain recombines TRBV5-1 with TRBJ2-1; D unresolved. V was clipped by 5 bases and J by 6 bases, with 12 bases between them. The CDR3 loop spans 13 amino acids. Germline loops: CDR1 SGHRS, CDR2 YFSETQ.

This clonotype has just a few counts. The rearrangement joins TRBV7-2 to TRBJ2-1; TRBD1 aligns across 8 bases. This CDR3 comprises 16 residues. The germline V gene has CDR1 SGHTA and CDR2 FQGNSA. V shed 2 bases, J shed 0 bases, and the junction held 3 bases outside the gene matches. In nucleotides, the CDR3 is TGTGCCAGCAGCTTACGGGGGACAGGCTCCTACAATGAGCAGTTCTTC. It is translated as CASSLRGTGSYNEQFF.

This clonotype has a single count. A read error may produce the germline difference seen at one junction end. The J gene is TRBJ2-1, the V gene TRBV3-1, with a possible D match to TRBD2 (6 bases). The CDR3 runs 17 residues. Germline V lookup: CDR1 LGHDT, CDR2 YNNKEL (reference sequence). The CDR3 nucleotides are TGTGCCAGCAGCCAAGCCTTCGGGAGTAGTTCTATCAATGGGCAGTTCTTC. Its translation is CASSQAFGSSSINGQFF.

The rearrangement uses TRBV2 and TRBJ2-3; 11 bases are a match to TRBD2. The V gene's germline CDR1 is SNHLY and CDR2 FYNNEI. V shed 4 bases, J shed 0 bases, and the junction held 6 bases outside the gene matches. CDR3 size: 17 residues. The CDR3 spells CASSVPGLAGSTDTQYF. CDR3 sequence (DNA): TGTGCCAGCAGTGTTCCCGGACTAGCGGGCAGCACAGATACGCAGTATTTT.